One sample yielded the 27 T cell receptor beta chains listed below, sequenced in a study of T cells in localized non-small cell lung cancer. Clones were read by immunoSEQ multiplex PCR, and TCRdb kept only the in-frame ones, dropping some. Seen here are around 69,000 clones, approximately 87% observed once, and the top ten hold roughly 2%. The sequencing here drew on peripheral blood, taken before any cancer treatment. These receptor sequences come from a woman aged 40-70 years with stage I lung adenocarcinoma.

Here the CDR3 reads CASSTHGAPGGGYTF. The CDR3 DNA reads TGTGCCAGCAGTACCCATGGAGCTCCCGGGGGAGGCTACACCTTC. This rearrangement joins TRBV6-1 to TRBJ1-2; tentatively, D is TRBD1 (5 bases). Germline V gene lookup returns CDR1 MNHNS and CDR2 SASEGT. The CDR3 is 15 amino acids. The V and J ends lost 5 bases and 8 bases respectively, with 21 bases between them.

The CDR3 region is CASSFVSSGANVLTF. CDR3 nucleotide sequence: TGTGCCAGCAGTTTTGTGTCCTCTGGGGCCAACGTCCTGACTTTC. The rearrangement links TRBV27 to TRBJ2-6, with D uncertain. V dropped 3 bases and J dropped 0 bases, with 6 bases sitting between them. This CDR3 has 15 residues. Germline V gene data show CDR1 as MNHEY and CDR2 as SMNVEV (reference sequence).

The V call is TRBV6-5, the J call TRBJ2-7; 8 nucleotides match TRBD1. The V gene end was trimmed by 6 bases and the J gene end by 5 bases; junction bases not matched to a gene: 6. Per germline, CDR1 MNHEY and CDR2 SVGAGI. The length of the CDR3 is 13 residues. The DNA of the CDR3 is TGTGCCAGCAGACCGACAGGGGCGGACGAGCAGTACTTC. Its translation is CASRPTGADEQYF.

In this sample, this clone turned up once. The CDR3 DNA reads TGTGCCAGCAGCGCCGGGGGGCCGGCAGATACGCAGTATTTT. It translates to CASSAGGPADTQYF. This chain links TRBV7-6 with TRBJ2-3, with D perhaps matching TRBD2 (7 bases). Trimming took off 5 bases at V and 4 bases at J, with 13 bases between the two ends. The CDR3 consists of 14 residues. CDR1 is SGHVS and CDR2 is FNYEAQ in the germline V gene.

The rearrangement uses TRBV9 and TRBJ2-1, with D perhaps matching TRBD1 (5 bases). CDR1 is SGDLS, CDR2 YYNGEE, per germline. This CDR3 contains 17 residues. Trimming stripped 4 bases from V and 1 base from J, with 18 bases between. CDR3: CASSPPPTAPSYNEQFF. CDR3 in DNA: TGTGCCAGCAGCCCTCCCCCGACAGCCCCTTCCTACAATGAGCAGTTCTTC.

The chain recombines TRBV7-8 with TRBJ2-3; D may match TRBD1 or TRBD2 (5 bases each). Trimming left V 7 bases short and J 3 bases short, with 17 bases between. Germline CDR1 reads SGHVS; CDR2 reads FQNEAQ. The CDR3 totals 15 residues. CDR3 nucleotide sequence: TGTGCCAGCACCCCAGATGGGGGTGCAACAGATACGCAGTATTTT. Amino acid sequence: CASTPDGGATDTQYF.

V usage is TRBV5-8 and J usage is TRBJ2-5; the D call may be TRBD1 or TRBD2 (5 bases each). V was shortened by 4 bases and J by 4 bases, with 20 bases between the two germline ends. From germline, CDR1 is SGHTS and CDR2 YDEGEE. This CDR3 spans 16 amino acids. CDR3 nucleotides: TGTGCCAGCAGCCCCTCCAGGTCCACAGGAGGAGAGACCCAGTACTTC. It codes for CASSPSRSTGGETQYF.

V and J are TRBV5-5 and TRBJ2-7; 7 bases match TRBD1. The CDR3 is 15 residues long. Germline V gene sequence: CDR1 SGHKS, CDR2 YYEKEE (reference sequence). V was pared by 6 bases and J by 0 bases, with 9 bases of the junction left unmatched. The CDR3 DNA reads as TGTGCCAGCACTCTTGGACAGGCAATCTCCTACGAGCAGTACTTC. This translates into CASTLGQAISYEQYF. Complete variable domain (other parts from reference TRBV5-5 and TRBJ2-7): DAGVTQSPTHLIKTRGQQVTLRCSPISGHKSVSWYQQVLGQGPQFIFQYYEKEERGRGNFPDRFSARQFPNYSSELNVNALLLGDSALYLCASTLGQAISYEQYFGPGTRLTVT.

V is TRBV27 and J is TRBJ1-1, with D possibly TRBD1 on 5 matching bases. Germline V gene lookup returns CDR1 MNHEY and CDR2 SMNVEV (reference sequence). This CDR3 comprises 14 residues. V was shortened by 7 bases and J by 2 bases, with 14 bases between the two germline ends. The DNA for the CDR3 is TGTGCCAGCAAGGTGGGGCAACCTAACACTGAAGCTTTCTTT. Its translation is CASKVGQPNTEAFF.

The chain combines TRBV2 with TRBJ1-5; tentative D call: TRBD1 (5 bases). CDR3 length: 19 residues. Trimming pared 0 bases from V and 3 bases from J, leaving 21 bases between. Germline assignment: CDR1 SNHLY and CDR2 FYNNEI. CDR3 loop: CASSEALLGSQGDNQPQHF. Written as DNA, the CDR3 is TGTGCCAGCAGTGAAGCGCTTCTGGGGAGTCAGGGTGACAATCAGCCCCAGCATTTT.

This chain connects TRBV19 to TRBJ1-2; no clear D gene. Germline CDR1 reads LNHDA; CDR2 reads SQIVND (reference sequence). The ends were cut back, 10 bases at V and 7 bases at J, with 16 bases in the middle. This CDR3 comprises 12 residues. The chain's CDR3 is CATHGGSGGYTF. The CDR3 DNA follows: TGTGCCACCCACGGAGGATCGGGTGGCTACACCTTC.

The CDR3 nucleotides are TGTGCCAGCAGTCCTGCCGTCGGGACAGGGATCTATGGCTACACCTTC. It specifies CASSPAVGTGIYGYTF. The chain carries TRBV28 and TRBJ1-2; TRBD1 agrees at 9 bases. CDR1 is MDHEN and CDR2 is SYDVKM in the germline V gene. This CDR3 has 16 amino acids. Trimming cost V 5 bases and J 4 bases; bases outside gene matches: 11.

The chain links TRBV15 to TRBJ1-5; weak D call: TRBD1 (5 bases). V was trimmed by 3 bases and J by 11 bases, leaving 26 bases between them. CDR3 size: 17 residues. The germline V gene encodes CDR1 LNHNV and CDR2 YYDKDF (reference sequence). CDR3: CATSRVDEGLKSPAQHF. CDR3 in DNA: TGTGCCACCAGCAGGGTCGACGAGGGGCTGAAGAGTCCAGCCCAGCATTTT.

The chain employs TRBV5-1 and TRBJ2-3, with TRBD1 matching over 7 bases. V shed 4 bases, J shed 0 bases, and the junction held 2 bases outside the gene matches. This CDR3 comprises 14 residues. Germline-derived CDR1 and CDR2 are SGHRS and YFSETQ. The CDR3 DNA is TGCGCCAGCAGCCCGGACAGGAGCACAGATACGCAGTATTTT. Its protein is CASSPDRSTDTQYF. The variable domain in full, with the rest retrieved from reference TRBV5-1 and TRBJ2-3, is KAGVTQTPRYLIKTRGQQVTLSCSPISGHRSVSWYQQTPGQGLQFLFEYFSETQRNKGNFPGRFSGRQFSNSRSEMNVSTLELGDSALYLCASSPDRSTDTQYFGPGTRLTVL.

The V gene is TRBV19, the J gene TRBJ1-1; D not resolved. The CDR3 is made up of 18 amino acids. The V end lost 0 bases, the J end lost 2 bases, and 19 bases lay between the germline ends. CDR1 and CDR2 from the germline V gene are LNHDA and SQIVND (reference sequence). CDR3 sequence reads: CASSIDLPRVVRNTEAFF. CDR3 bases: TGTGCCAGTAGTATAGATCTACCCCGGGTTGTGCGCAACACTGAAGCTTTCTTT.

The rearrangement links TRBV4-3 to TRBJ2-2; 7 nucleotides align to TRBD1. The length of the CDR3 is 13 residues. V gave up 5 bases and J gave up 8 bases; unmatched junction bases: 5. Germline CDR1 and CDR2: LGHNA and YSLEER. CDR3 DNA: TGCGCCAGCAGCGTAGACAGGGCGGGGGAGCTGTTTTTT. This translates into CASSVDRAGELFF.

CDR3 coding DNA: TGTGCCAGCAGCTTACTGGGGTCGCAAGGGGCCAACGTCCTGACTTTC. Its protein is CASSLLGSQGANVLTF. The genes are TRBV5-5 and TRBJ2-6; D not certain. Germline V CDR1 and CDR2: SGHKS, YYEKEE (reference sequence). Trimming took 2 bases from V and 4 from J, leaving 13 bases between them. The CDR3 contains 16 residues.

The rearrangement links TRBV5-4 to TRBJ2-1, with TRBD1 identical over 8 bases. The trim removed 4 bases at V and 8 bases at J, leaving 8 bases unmatched. The length of the CDR3 is 14 residues. From germline, CDR1 is SGHNT and CDR2 YYREEE (reference sequence). CDR3 protein: CASSLAQGAYEQFF. CDR3 DNA sequence: TGTGCCAGCAGCCTGGCGCAGGGGGCCTATGAGCAGTTCTTC.

This clone has a handful of counts. The chain combines TRBV28 with TRBJ1-2; unclear D gene. Trimming cost V 2 bases and J 6 bases, with 19 bases left between them. The CDR3 is made up of 16 amino acids. Germline CDR1 MDHEN, CDR2 SYDVKM. DNA for the CDR3: TGTGCCAGCAGTTTACTGGACGGATGGCTATCTCATGGCTACACCTTC. Translating gives CASSLLDGWLSHGYTF.

V usage is TRBV5-4 and J usage is TRBJ2-3; 8 bases map to TRBD2. The V and J ends lost 1 base and 1 base, in that order; junction bases with no gene match: 14. The CDR3 is 19 amino acids. Germline V gene lookup returns CDR1 SGHNT and CDR2 YYREEE (reference sequence). The CDR3 spells CASSLFGSGGPIGTDTQYF. In nucleotides, the CDR3 is TGTGCCAGCAGCTTGTTCGGGTCGGGAGGGCCGATAGGCACAGATACGCAGTATTTT.

The rearrangement uses TRBV27 and TRBJ1-6; 7 bases align to TRBD1. V trimming: 6 bases; J trimming: 7 bases; junction bases outside the gene matches: 9. The germline V gene has CDR1 MNHEY and CDR2 SMNVEV (reference sequence). CDR3 length: 15 amino acids. The CDR3, as DNA: TGTGCCAGCAGACCGACCGGGACAGTCAATTCACCCCTCCACTTT. The encoded protein is CASRPTGTVNSPLHF.

V usage is TRBV19 and J usage is TRBJ1-5; TRBD1 aligns across 9 bases. Germline CDR1 and CDR2: LNHDA and SQIVND (reference sequence). The CDR3 extends over 16 amino acids. Unmatched junction bases numbered 6, after V lost 2 bases and J lost 4 bases. CDR3 sequence (DNA): TGTGCCAGTAGTATAAGAGGGACAGGGCCTAATCAGCCCCAGCATTTT. Protein: CASSIRGTGPNQPQHF. Full variable domain (outside the CDR3, taken from reference TRBV19 and TRBJ1-5): DGGITQSPKYLFRKEGQNVTLSCEQNLNHDAMYWYRQDPGQGLRLIYYSQIVNDFQKGDIAEGYSVSREKKESFPLTVTSAQKNPTAFYLCASSIRGTGPNQPQHFGDGTRLSIL.

The CDR3 sequence is CASSQLAGVIEQFF. Here the CDR3 DNA reads TGTGCCAGCTCACAACTAGCGGGAGTCATTGAGCAGTTCTTC. The chain joins TRBV18 to TRBJ2-1; 11 bases align to TRBD2. The germline gives CDR1 KGHSH, CDR2 LQKENI. V trimming: 4 bases; J trimming: 9 bases; junction bases outside the gene matches: 5. The CDR3 contains 14 residues.

V gene TRBV15 combines with J gene TRBJ2-1; D not resolved. Trimming left V 3 bases short and J 10 bases short, with 10 bases between. CDR3 length: 12 residues. Germline CDR1 and CDR2: LNHNV and YYDKDF (reference sequence). The CDR3 nucleotides are TGTGCCACCAGCAGTGCTTGGGGAGAGCAGTTCTTC. Protein product: CATSSAWGEQFF.

This chain connects TRBV6-5 to TRBJ1-1; D ambiguous. With 2 bases removed from V and 0 bases from J, the gap between germline ends came to 7 bases. CDR3 length: 14 amino acids. Germline CDR1 reads MNHEY; CDR2 reads SVGAGI. CDR3 DNA: TGTGCCAGCAGTTACGAACGGTTGAACACTGAAGCTTTCTTT. Encoded protein: CASSYERLNTEAFF.

The V gene is TRBV18, the J gene TRBJ1-6; D gene unclear. This CDR3 spans 13 amino acids. Trimming took 1 base from V and 8 from J, leaving 6 bases between them. CDR1 is KGHSH and CDR2 is LQKENI in the germline V gene. The CDR3 sequence is CASSPRRDSPLHF. The CDR3 coding sequence is TGTGCCAGCTCACCACGGAGGGATTCACCCCTCCACTTT. The full variable domain, rest sourced from reference TRBV18 and TRBJ1-6, is NAGVMQNPRHLVRRRGQEARLRCSPMKGHSHVYWYRQLPEEGLKFMVYLQKENIIDESGMPKERFSAEFPKEGPSILRIQQVVRGDSAAYFCASSPRRDSPLHFGNGTRLTVT.

The rearrangement joins TRBV30 to TRBJ1-2; D is undetermined. The CDR3 has 13 residues. V was trimmed by 2 bases and J by 2 bases, leaving 9 bases between them. Germline lookup yields CDR1 GTSNPN and CDR2 SVGIG (reference sequence). CDR3 protein: CAWSRGRNYGYTF. CDR3 in DNA: TGTGCCTGGAGTCGTGGGCGCAACTATGGCTACACCTTC. Supplemented by reference TRBV30 and TRBJ1-2, the full variable domain reads SQTIHQWPATLVQPVGSPLSLECTVEGTSNPNLYWYRQAAGRGLQLLFYSVGIGQISSEVPQNLSASRPQDRQFILSSKKLLLSDSGFYLCAWSRGRNYGYTFGSGTRLTVV.